The text below deals with one T cell receptor (delta chain). Its specificity is not known. The data are from a study of Vδ1+ human thymocytes. Study-wide points: In the thymus, TRG and TRD repertoires looked highly polyclonal with Gaussian CDR3 lengths. Thymic delta-chain repertoires held roughly 20% Vdelta2 sequences and few Vdelta3, despite high sort purity.

The germline V gene encodes CDR1 TSWWSYY and CDR2 QGS. The CDR3 is made up of 21 amino acids. The junction had 15 bases not matched to a gene; V was cut back by 1 base and J by 0 bases. Purity of the sorted Vdelta1+ thymocytes ranged from roughly 98% to 99.6%. Sequences come from RNA converted to cDNA by reverse transcription. The CDR3 regions were amplified by multiplex PCR from V-gene primers to a constant-region primer. TCRdb re-called the multiplex PCR reads through CATT. The data show around 60,000 delta-chain clones, with about 16% seen just once and about 0.35% held by the top ten. V is TRDV1 and J is TRDJ1, with 12 positions matching TRDD3. The sample was Vdelta1+ gamma-delta thymocytes from the thymus. Subset defined: FACS-sorted CD3+ TCRalphabeta- TCRVdelta1+ TCRVdelta2- thymocytes. This TCR was recovered from a girl younger than two who had congenital heart surgery. The CDR3 loop reads CALGERWPTGGYQGYTDKLIF. CDR3 in DNA: TGTGCTCTTGGGGAACGATGGCCTACTGGGGGATACCAGGGGTACACCGATAAACTCATCTTT.